The following is a T cell receptor beta chain sequence with its context. No antigen is known for it. The sample is drawn from a study of cytomegalovirus exposure and HLA in healthy donors. Study-level points and caveats: Cytomegalovirus status was reportedly diagnosed by the classifier with high specificity and sensitivity. A link between a missense DCLRE1C variant and TCR beta V- and J-gene trimming emerged from a later analysis. Fewer N-insertions than the 666-donor mean were reportedly shown by an Asian-associated ancestry cluster in a later analysis. Later on, analysis showed that most CMV-associated TCR beta chains appeared to be HLA-restricted.

PCR was performed using 60 Vbeta and 13 Jbeta primers. Produced via immunoSEQ multiplex PCR; TCRdb's table is partial and in-frame only. The sample shows more than 65,000 clones, approximately 74% of them seen only once. Material for sequencing was PBMCs. The source is a woman aged 45 to 65 in good health and CMV-seropositive.

CDR3 protein: CASSSGHDQPQHF. CDR3 nucleotides: TGTGCCAGCAGCTCGGGACATGATCAGCCCCAGCATTTT. V usage is TRBV5-4 and J usage is TRBJ1-5; tentative D call: TRBD1 (6 bases). Trimming cost V 3 bases and J 5 bases, with 9 bases left between them. Germline V gene sequence: CDR1 SGHNT, CDR2 YYREEE (reference sequence). The CDR3 length is 13 residues. The full variable domain, its missing parts supplied by reference TRBV5-4 and TRBJ1-5, is ETGVTQSPTHLIKTRGQQVTLRCSSQSGHNTVSWYQQALGQGPQFIFQYYREEENGRGNFPPRFSGLQFPNYSSELNVNALELDDSALYLCASSSGHDQPQHFGDGTRLSIL.